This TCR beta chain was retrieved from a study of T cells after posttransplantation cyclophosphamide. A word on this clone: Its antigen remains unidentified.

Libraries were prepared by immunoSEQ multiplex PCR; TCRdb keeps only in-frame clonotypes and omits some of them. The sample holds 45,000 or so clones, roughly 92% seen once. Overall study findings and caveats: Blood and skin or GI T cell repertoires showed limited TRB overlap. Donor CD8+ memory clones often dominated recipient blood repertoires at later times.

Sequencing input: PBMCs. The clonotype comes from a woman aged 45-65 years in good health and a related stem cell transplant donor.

The CDR3 DNA is TGTGCCATCCGGGACAGGGGCGACGAGCAGTACTTC. This translates into CAIRDRGDEQYF. V and J are TRBV13 and TRBJ2-7, with TRBD1 matching 10 bases. The germline CDR1 and CDR2 sequences are PRHDT and FYEKMQ (reference sequence). The CDR3 covers 12 residues. V trimming: 10 bases; J trimming: 5 bases; junction bases outside the gene matches: 5.